These T cell receptor beta chains were read from a single sample in a study of blood T cell repertoires in COVID-19. The method was immunoSEQ multiplex PCR; TCRdb's version includes in-frame clones alone and lacks a portion of them. This sample has 95,000 to 110,000 clones, with around nine tenths found just once. The sample was peripheral blood. The receptor source for this set is a middle-aged man in a cohort sampled during active COVID-19. Each CDR3 is given with its conserved first and last residue. Fields, in order: CDR3 protein, CDR3 DNA, J gene, V gene, D gene. D genes are given only for firm matches.

CDR3: CASSPSRGPTGVPGNSPLHF
DNA: TGTGCCAGCAGCCCCTCTAGGGGTCCGACAGGGGTCCCCGGTAATTCACCCCTCCACTTT
J: TRBJ1-6
V: TRBV3-1/TRBV3-2
D: TRBD1

CDR3: CATFGGNSPLHF
DNA: TGTGCCACATTCGGGGGTAATTCACCCCTCCACTTT
J: TRBJ1-6
V: TRBV10-3
D: NA

CDR3: CASSLDLGLGQETQYF
DNA: TGTGCCAGCAGCTTAGATCTGGGGCTAGGCCAAGAAACCCAGTACTTC
J: TRBJ2-5
V: TRBV7-9
D: NA

CDR3: CASSEGFQGGPGTGELFF
DNA: TGTGCCAGCAGTGAAGGCTTCCAGGGGGGCCCGGGTACCGGGGAGCTGTTTTTT
J: TRBJ2-2
V: TRBV2
D: NA

CDR3: CASSLGQGGGYTF
DNA: TGCGCCAGCAGCTTGGGGCAGGGTGGTGGCTACACCTTC
J: TRBJ1-2
V: TRBV5-1
D: NA

CDR3: CASGTGGNTGELFF
DNA: TGCGCCAGCGGCACGGGGGGGAACACCGGGGAGCTGTTTTTT
J: TRBJ2-2
V: TRBV5-1
D: TRBD2

CDR3: CASSPRVVGANVLTF
DNA: TGCGCCAGCAGTCCCAGGGTTGTGGGGGCCAACGTCCTGACTTTC
J: TRBJ2-6
V: TRBV5-1
D: NA

CDR3: CASRGTGTVNSPLHF
DNA: TGTGCCAGTAGGGGAACAGGGACAGTAAATTCACCCCTCCACTTT
J: TRBJ1-6
V: TRBV19
D: TRBD1

CDR3: CASSRALIGTGNIQYF
DNA: TGTGCCAGTAGTCGGGCCCTGATAGGAACAGGAAACATTCAGTACTTC
J: TRBJ2-4
V: TRBV19
D: NA

CDR3: CASSPQDSTEAFF
DNA: TGTGCCAGCTCACCCCAAGACAGCACTGAAGCTTTCTTT
J: TRBJ1-1
V: TRBV18
D: NA

CDR3: CASSLGAVSGNTIYF
DNA: TGTGCCAGCAGCTTAGGAGCCGTGTCTGGAAACACCATATATTTT
J: TRBJ1-3
V: TRBV7-9
D: NA

CDR3: CASSSKGDTEAFF
DNA: TGTGCCAGTAGTAGCAAGGGGGACACTGAAGCTTTCTTT
J: TRBJ1-1
V: TRBV19
D: NA

CDR3: CSVEDLPDGLNYGYTF
DNA: TGCAGCGTTGAAGATCTCCCAGACGGACTTAACTATGGCTACACCTTC
J: TRBJ1-2
V: TRBV29-1
D: NA

CDR3: CASSKAPGGELFF
DNA: TGTGCCAGCAGCAAAGCCCCCGGGGGGGAGCTGTTTTTT
J: TRBJ2-2
V: TRBV6-4
D: NA